This T cell receptor (beta chain) was recorded in a study of response to subunit inactivated influenza vaccine (dated by TCRdb to between 2018 and 2020). Describing the broader study: The study used deep quantitative T cell receptor repertoire profiling to track responses to a trivalent subunit inactivated influenza vaccine. The study at large found these results: According to the authors, only a limited number of new T cells may be recruited by each seasonal influenza vaccination.

Cut back by 4 bases and 4 bases, the V and J ends lie 6 bases apart. The CDR3 spans 12 residues, from the cysteine through the phenylalanine. CDR3 DNA is the only sequence kept; it has 36 bases, read in frame from the first base. CDR1 MNHEY and CDR2 SVGAGI were looked up in the germline V gene. This clonotype occurred many times. Its antigen remains unidentified. No base quality information exists; no much larger clone differs at one position. Libraries came from RT-PCR. For sequencing, an Illumina HiSeq 2500 was employed. The public sequencing data were trimmed at Q25 with fastp and processed into clonotypes with MiXCR by TCRdb, which kept only in-frame beta chains. Rows are unified per CDR3 protein, each entry keeping the most common DNA and genes. This sample lists around 170,000 distinct CDR3 sequences; about 10% were detected once. The ten top clones hold 35% to 40% of the sample.

The rearranged segments are TRBV6-5 and TRBJ2-3, and perhaps TRBD1 as D gene, on 6 matching bases. This specimen was CD8+ T cells sorted from PBMCs, taken less than 30 months after vaccination. The clonotype was recovered from a man aged 45-69 years who received an inactivated influenza vaccine. Donor details come from another sample of the same person, matched by shared clones. In nucleotide form, the sequence is TGTGCCAGCAGTTCAGGGGCAGATACGCAGTATTTT. This gives the protein CASSSGADTQYF.